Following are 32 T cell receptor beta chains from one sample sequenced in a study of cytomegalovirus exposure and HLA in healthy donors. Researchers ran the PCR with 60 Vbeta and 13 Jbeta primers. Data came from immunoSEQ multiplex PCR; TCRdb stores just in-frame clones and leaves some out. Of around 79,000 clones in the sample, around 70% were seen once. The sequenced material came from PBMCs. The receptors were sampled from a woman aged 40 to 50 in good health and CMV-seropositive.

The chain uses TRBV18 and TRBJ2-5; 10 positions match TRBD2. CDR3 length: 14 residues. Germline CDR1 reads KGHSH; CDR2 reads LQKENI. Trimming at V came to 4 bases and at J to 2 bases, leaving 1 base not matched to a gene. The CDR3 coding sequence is TGTGCCAGCTCACGGACTAGCGGACAAGAGACCCAGTACTTC. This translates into CASSRTSGQETQYF.

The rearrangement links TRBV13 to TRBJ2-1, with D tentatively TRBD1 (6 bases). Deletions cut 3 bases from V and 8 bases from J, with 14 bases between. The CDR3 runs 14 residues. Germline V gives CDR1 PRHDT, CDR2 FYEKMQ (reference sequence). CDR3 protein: CASSLLGALHEQFF. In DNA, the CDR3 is TGTGCCAGCAGCTTGTTGGGGGCCCTCCATGAGCAGTTCTTC. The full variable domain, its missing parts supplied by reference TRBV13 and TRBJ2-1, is AAGVIQSPRHLIKEKRETATLKCYPIPRHDTVYWYQQGPGQDPQFLISFYEKMQSDKGSIPDRFSAQQFSDYHSELNMSSLELGDSALYFCASSLLGALHEQFFGPGTRLTVL.

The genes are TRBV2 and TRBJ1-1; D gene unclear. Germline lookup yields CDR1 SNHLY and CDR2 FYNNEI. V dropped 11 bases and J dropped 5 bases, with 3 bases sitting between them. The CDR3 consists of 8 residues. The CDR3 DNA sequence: TGTGCCCGGACTGAAGCTTTCTTT. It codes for CARTEAFF.

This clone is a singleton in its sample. Here the CDR3 DNA reads TGTGCCAGCAGTGCCAATACGGGTCCTCGGAACACCATATATTTT. Its protein product is CASSANTGPRNTIYF. The chain combines TRBV6-1 with TRBJ1-3; D is undetermined. The V and J ends lost 4 bases and 7 bases respectively, with 17 bases between them. This CDR3 comprises 15 residues. Germline-derived CDR1 and CDR2 are MNHNS and SASEGT.

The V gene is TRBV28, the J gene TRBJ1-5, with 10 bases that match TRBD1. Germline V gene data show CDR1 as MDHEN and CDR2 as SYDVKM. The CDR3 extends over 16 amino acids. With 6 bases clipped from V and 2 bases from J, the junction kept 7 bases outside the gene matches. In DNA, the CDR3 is TGTGCCAGCAGGACGATGACAGGGGGCGGCAATCAGCCCCAGCATTTT. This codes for CASRTMTGGGNQPQHF.

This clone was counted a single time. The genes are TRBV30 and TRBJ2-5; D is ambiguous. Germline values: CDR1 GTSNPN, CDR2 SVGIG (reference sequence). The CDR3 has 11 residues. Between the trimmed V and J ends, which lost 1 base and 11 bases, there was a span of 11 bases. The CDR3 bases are TGTGCCTGGAGTGGGTCTATGTCTCAGTACTTC. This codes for CAWSGSMSQYF.

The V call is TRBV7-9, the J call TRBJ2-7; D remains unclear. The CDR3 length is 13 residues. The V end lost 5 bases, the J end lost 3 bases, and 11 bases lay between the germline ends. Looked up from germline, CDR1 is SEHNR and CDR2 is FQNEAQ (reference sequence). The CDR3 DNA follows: TGTGCCAGCAGCCCAACAGAGAGCTACGAGCAGTACTTC. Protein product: CASSPTESYEQYF.

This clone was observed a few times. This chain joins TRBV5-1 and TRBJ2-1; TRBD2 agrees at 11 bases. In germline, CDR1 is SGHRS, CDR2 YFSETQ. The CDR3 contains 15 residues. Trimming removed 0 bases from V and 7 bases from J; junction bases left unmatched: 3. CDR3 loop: CASSLVGLAANEQFF. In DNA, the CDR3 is TGCGCCAGCAGCTTGGTGGGACTAGCGGCAAATGAGCAGTTCTTC.

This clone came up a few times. CDR3 amino acids: CASSLSMTGANTEAFF. In DNA, the CDR3 is TGCGCCAGCAGCTTGTCAATGACAGGGGCGAACACTGAAGCTTTCTTT. The rearrangement uses TRBV5-1 and TRBJ1-1; 8 positions match TRBD1. V was clipped by 1 base and J by 1 base; unmatched bases: 6. The CDR3 covers 16 residues. Per germline, CDR1 SGHRS and CDR2 YFSETQ.

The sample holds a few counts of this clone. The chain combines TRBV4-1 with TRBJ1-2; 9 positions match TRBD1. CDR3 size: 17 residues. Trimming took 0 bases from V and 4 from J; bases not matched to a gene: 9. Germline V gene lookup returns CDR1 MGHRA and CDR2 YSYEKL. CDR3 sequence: CASSQDLWDREVYGYTF. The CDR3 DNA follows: TGCGCCAGCAGCCAAGATCTCTGGGACAGGGAGGTCTATGGCTACACCTTC.

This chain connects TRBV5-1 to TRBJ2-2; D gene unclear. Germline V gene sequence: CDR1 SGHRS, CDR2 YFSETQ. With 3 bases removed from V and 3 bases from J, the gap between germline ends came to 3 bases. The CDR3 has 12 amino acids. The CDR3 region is CASSSDTGELFF. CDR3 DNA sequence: TGCGCCAGCAGCTCGGACACCGGGGAGCTGTTTTTT.

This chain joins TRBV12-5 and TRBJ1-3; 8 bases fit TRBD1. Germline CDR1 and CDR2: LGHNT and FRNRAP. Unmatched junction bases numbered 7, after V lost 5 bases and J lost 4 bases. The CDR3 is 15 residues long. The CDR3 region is CASGDRGSRGNTIYF. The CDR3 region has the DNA TGTGCTAGTGGTGACAGGGGTAGTAGGGGAAACACCATATATTTT.

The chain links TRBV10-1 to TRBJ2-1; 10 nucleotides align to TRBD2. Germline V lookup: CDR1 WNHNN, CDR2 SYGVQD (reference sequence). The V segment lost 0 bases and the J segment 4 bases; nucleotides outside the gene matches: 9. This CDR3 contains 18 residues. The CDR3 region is CASSESSFGLAVYNEQFF. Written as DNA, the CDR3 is TGCGCCAGCAGTGAGTCGAGTTTCGGACTAGCGGTTTACAATGAGCAGTTCTTC.

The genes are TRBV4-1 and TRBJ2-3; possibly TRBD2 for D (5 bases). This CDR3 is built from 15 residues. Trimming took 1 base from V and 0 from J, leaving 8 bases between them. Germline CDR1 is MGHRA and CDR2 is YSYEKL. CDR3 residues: CASSQVRGSTDTQYF. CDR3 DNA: TGCGCCAGCAGCCAAGTGAGAGGGAGCACAGATACGCAGTATTTT.

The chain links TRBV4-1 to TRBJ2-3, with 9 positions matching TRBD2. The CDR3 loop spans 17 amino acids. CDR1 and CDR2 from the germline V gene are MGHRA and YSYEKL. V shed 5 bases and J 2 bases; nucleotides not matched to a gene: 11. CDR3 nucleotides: TGCGCCAGCAGCGGCGGGGGGGCCAGTCCCAACACAGATACGCAGTATTTT. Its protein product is CASSGGGASPNTDTQYF.

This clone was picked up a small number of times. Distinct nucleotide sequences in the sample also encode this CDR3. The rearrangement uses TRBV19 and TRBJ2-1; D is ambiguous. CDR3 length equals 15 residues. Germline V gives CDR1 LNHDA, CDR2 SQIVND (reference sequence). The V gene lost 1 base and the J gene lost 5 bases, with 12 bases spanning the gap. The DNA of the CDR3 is TGTGCCAGTAGTATAGGCCCCCTCGAGCACAATGAGCAGTTCTTC. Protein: CASSIGPLEHNEQFF.

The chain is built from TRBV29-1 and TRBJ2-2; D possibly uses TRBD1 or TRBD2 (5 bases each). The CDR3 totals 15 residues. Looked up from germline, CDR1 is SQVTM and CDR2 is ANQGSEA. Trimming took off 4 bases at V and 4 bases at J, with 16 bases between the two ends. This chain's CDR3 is CSVAEGPVITGELFF. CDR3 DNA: TGCAGCGTTGCAGAGGGGCCCGTAATCACCGGGGAGCTGTTTTTT.

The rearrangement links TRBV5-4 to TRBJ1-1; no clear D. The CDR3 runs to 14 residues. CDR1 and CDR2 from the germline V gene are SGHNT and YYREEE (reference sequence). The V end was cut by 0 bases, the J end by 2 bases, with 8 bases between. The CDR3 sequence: CASSLGGSNTEAFF. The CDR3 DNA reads TGTGCCAGCAGCTTGGGCGGATCCAACACTGAAGCTTTCTTT.

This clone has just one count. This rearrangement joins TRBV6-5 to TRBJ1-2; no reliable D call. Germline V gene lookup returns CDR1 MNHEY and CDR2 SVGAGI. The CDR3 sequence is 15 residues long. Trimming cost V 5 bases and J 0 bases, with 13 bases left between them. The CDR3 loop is CASSPQRGSNYGYTF. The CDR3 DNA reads TGTGCCAGCAGTCCACAGCGAGGGTCTAACTATGGCTACACCTTC.

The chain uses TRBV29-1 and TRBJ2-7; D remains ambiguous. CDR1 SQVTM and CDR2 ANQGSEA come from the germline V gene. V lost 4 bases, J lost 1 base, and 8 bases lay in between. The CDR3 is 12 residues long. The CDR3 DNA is TGCAGCGTTGGAGTCCCTTCCTACGAGCAGTACTTC. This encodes CSVGVPSYEQYF.

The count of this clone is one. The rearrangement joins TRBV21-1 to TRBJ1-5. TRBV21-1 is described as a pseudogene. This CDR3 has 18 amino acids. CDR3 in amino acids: CASRPGLGLRLSNQPQHF. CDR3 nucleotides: TGTGCCAGCAGGCCGGGACTTGGGTTAAGGCTTAGCAATCAGCCCCAGCATTTT.

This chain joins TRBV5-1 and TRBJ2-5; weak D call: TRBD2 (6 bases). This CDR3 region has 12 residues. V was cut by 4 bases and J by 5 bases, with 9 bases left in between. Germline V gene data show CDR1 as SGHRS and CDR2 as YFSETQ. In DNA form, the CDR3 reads TGCGCCAGCAGCCCCGCGGGGGAGACCCAGTACTTC. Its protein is CASSPAGETQYF.

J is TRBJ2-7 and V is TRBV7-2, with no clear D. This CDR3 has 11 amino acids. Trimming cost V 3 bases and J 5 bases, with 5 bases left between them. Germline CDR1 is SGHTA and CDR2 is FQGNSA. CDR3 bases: TGTGCCAGCAGCTTTATCGACGAGCAGTACTTC. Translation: CASSFIDEQYF.

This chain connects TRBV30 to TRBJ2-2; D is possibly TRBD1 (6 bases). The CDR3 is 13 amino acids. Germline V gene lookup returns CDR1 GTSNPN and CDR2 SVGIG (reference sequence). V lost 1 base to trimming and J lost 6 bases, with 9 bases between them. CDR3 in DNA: TGTGCCTGGAGTGCAACAGGGTCCGGGGAGCTGTTTTTT. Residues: CAWSATGSGELFF.

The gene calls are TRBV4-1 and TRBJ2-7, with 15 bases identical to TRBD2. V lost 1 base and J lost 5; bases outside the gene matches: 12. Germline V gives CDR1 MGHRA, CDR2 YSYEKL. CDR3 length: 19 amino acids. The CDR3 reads CASSQGTSGRGARLNEQYF. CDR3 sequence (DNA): TGCGCCAGCAGCCAAGGGACTAGCGGGAGGGGAGCGAGATTAAACGAGCAGTACTTC.

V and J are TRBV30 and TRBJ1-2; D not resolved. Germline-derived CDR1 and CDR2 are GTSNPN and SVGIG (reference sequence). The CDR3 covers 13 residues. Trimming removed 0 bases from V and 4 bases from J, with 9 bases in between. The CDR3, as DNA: TGTGCCTGGAGTGTGTTCGGAGCCTATGGCTACACCTTC. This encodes CAWSVFGAYGYTF.

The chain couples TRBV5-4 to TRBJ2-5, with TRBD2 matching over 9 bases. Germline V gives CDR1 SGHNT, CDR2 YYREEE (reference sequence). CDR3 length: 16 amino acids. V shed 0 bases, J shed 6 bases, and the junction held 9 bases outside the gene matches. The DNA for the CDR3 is TGTGCCAGCAGCTTGGTGAGGCGGGGGGGCGGAAAGACCCAGTACTTC. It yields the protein CASSLVRRGGGKTQYF.

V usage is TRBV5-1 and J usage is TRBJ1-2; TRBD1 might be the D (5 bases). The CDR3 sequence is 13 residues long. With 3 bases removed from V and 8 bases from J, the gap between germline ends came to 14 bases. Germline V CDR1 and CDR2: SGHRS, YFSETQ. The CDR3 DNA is TGCGCCAGCAGCTCCGACCAGGGTGAGGGCTACACCTTC. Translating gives CASSSDQGEGYTF.

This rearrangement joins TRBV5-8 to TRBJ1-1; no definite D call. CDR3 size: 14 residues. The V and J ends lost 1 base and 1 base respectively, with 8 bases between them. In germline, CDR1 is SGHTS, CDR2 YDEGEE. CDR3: CASSLSRGNTEAFF. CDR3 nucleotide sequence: TGTGCCAGCAGCTTGTCCCGGGGGAACACTGAAGCTTTCTTT. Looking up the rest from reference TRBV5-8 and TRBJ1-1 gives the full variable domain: EAGVTQSPTHLIKTRGQQATLRCSPISGHTSVYWYQQALGLGLQFLLWYDEGEERNRGNFPPRFSGRQFPNYSSELNVNALELEDSALYLCASSLSRGNTEAFFGQGTRLTVV.

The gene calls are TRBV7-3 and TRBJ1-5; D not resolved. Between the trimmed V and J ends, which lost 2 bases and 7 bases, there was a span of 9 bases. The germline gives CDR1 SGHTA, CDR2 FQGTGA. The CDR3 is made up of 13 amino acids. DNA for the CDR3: TGTGCCAGCAGCTTATCCCCGGGACAGCCCCAGCATTTT. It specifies CASSLSPGQPQHF.

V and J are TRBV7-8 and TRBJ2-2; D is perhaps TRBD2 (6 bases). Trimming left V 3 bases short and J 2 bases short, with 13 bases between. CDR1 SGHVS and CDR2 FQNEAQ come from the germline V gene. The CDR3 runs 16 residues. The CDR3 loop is CASSLSGVVNTGELFF. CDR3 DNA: TGTGCCAGCAGCTTGTCGGGGGTGGTTAACACCGGGGAGCTGTTTTTT.

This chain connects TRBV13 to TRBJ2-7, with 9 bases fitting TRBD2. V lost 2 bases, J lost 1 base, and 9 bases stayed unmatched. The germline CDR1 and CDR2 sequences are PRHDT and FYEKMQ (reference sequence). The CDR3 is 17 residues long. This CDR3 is CASSLIAGSGGSYEQYF. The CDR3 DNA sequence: TGTGCCAGCAGCTTAATCGCGGGCAGCGGGGGGTCCTACGAGCAGTACTTC.